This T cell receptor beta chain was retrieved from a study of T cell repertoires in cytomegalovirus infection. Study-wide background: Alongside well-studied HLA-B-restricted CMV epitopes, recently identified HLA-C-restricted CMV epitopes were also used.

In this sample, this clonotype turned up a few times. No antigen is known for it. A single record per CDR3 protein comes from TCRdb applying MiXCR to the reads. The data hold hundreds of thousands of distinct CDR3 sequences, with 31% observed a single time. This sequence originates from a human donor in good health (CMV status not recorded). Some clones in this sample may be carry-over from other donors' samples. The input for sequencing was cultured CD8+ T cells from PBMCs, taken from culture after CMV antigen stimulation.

This CDR3 reads CASSPLPEGRSEQYV. Here the CDR3 DNA reads TGTGCCAGCAGCCCACTCCCGGAGGGGAGGTCTGAGCAGTACGTC. This chain links TRBV7-6 with TRBJ2-7; maybe TRBD2 (6 bases). This CDR3 is built from 15 residues. Between the trimmed V and J ends, which lost 5 bases and 7 bases, there was a span of 21 bases. CDR1 and CDR2 from the germline V gene are SGHVS and FNYEAQ.